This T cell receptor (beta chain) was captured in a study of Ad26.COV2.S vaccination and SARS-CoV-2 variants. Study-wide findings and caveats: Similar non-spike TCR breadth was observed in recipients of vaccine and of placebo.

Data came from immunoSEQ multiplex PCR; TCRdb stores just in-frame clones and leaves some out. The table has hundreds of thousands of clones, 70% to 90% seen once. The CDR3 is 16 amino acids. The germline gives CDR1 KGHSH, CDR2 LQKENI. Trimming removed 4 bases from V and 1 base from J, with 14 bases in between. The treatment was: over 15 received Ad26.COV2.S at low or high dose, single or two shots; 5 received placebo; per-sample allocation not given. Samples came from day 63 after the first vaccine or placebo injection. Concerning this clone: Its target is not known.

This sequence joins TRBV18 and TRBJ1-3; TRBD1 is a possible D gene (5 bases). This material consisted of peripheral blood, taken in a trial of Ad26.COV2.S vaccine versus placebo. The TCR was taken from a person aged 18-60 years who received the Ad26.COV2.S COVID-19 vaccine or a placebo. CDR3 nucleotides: TGTGCCAGCTCACAATCCGGGACGGAATCTGGAAACACCATATATTTT. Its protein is CASSQSGTESGNTIYF.